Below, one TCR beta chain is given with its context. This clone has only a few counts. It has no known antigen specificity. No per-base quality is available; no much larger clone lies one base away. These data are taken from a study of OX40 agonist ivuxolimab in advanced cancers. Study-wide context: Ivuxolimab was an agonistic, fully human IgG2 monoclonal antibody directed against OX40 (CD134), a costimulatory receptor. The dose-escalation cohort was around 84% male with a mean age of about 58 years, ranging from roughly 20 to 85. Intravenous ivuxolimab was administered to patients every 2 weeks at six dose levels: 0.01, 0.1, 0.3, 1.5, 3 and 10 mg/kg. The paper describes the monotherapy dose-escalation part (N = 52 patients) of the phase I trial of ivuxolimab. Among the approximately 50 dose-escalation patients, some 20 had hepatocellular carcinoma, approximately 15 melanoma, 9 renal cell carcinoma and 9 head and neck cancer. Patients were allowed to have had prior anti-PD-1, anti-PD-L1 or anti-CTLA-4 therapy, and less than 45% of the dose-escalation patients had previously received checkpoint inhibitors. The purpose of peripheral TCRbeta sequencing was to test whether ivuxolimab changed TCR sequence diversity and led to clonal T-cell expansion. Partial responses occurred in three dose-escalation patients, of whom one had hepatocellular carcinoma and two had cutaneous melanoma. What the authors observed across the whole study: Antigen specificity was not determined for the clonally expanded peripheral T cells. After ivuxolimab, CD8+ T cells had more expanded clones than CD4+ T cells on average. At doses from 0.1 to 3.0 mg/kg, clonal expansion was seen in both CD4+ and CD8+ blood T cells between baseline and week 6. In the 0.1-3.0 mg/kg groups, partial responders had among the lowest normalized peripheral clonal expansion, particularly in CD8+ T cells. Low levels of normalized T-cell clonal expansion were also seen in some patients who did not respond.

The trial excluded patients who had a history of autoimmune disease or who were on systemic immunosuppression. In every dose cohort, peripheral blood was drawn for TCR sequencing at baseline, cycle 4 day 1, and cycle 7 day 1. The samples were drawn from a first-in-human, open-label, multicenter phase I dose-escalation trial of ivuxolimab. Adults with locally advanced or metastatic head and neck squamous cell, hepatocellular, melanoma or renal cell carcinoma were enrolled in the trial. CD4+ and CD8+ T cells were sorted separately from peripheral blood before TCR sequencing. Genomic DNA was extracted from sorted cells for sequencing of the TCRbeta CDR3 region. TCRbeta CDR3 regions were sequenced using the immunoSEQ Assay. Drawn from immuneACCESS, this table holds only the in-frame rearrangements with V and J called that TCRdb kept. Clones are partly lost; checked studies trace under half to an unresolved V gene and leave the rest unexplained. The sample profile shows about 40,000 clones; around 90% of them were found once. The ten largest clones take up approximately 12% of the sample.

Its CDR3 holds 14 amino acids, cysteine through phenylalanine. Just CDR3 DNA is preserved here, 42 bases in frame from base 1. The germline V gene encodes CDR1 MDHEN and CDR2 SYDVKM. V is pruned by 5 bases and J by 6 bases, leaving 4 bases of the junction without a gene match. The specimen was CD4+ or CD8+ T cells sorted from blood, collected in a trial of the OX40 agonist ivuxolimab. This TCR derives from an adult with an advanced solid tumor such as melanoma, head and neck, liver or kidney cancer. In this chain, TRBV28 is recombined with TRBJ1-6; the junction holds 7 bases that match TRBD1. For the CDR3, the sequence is CASSPDRINSPLHF. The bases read TGTGCCAGCAGTCCGGACAGGATTAATTCACCCCTCCACTTT.